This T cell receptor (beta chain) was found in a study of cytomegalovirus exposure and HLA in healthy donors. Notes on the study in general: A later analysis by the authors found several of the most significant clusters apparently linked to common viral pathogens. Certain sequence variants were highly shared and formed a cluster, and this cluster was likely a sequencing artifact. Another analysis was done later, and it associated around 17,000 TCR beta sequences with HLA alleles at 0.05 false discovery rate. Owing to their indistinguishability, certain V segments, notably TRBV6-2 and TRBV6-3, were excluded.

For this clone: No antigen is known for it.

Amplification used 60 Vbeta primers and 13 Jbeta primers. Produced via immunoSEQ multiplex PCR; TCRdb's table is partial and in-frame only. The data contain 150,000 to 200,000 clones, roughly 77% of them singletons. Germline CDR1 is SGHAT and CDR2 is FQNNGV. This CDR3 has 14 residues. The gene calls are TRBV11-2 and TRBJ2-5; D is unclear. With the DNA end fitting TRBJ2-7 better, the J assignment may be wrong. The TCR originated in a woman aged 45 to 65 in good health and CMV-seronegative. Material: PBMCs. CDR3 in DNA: TGTGCCAGCAGCTTAGCTCCGACATCCTACGAGCAGTACTTC. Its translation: CASSLAPTSYEQYF.